This TCR beta chain was identified during a study of cytomegalovirus exposure and HLA in healthy donors. Study in general: Unique TCR beta sequences numbering about 100 million came from about 180 million T cells in an earlier analysis. The study's findings and limits: 87-base-pair reads could not separate some V segments, including TRBV6-2 and TRBV6-3. Presence/absence results assume similar sequencing depth per donor, which may not hold.

Healthy bone marrow donors formed the donor group. J was trimmed by 5 bases and V by 0 bases; bases with no gene match: 0. Germline V gives CDR1 WNHNN, CDR2 SYGVQD (reference sequence). The CDR3 has 15 residues. About this clone itself: Its cognate antigen is unknown.

Primers: 60 Vbeta forward and 13 Jbeta reverse. Repertoires were generated with immunoSEQ multiplex PCR, while TCRdb's copy carries only in-frame clones and drops some. The repertoire consists of about 140,000 clones, with 55% to 80% occurring once and the leading ten covering about 1.2%. This clonotype originated in a woman between 35 and 50 years old in good health and CMV-seronegative. V and J are TRBV10-1 and TRBJ2-1, with 11 bases matching TRBD2. The sequenced material came from PBMCs. CDR3 region: CASSESGLADNEQFF. The CDR3 region has the DNA TGCGCCAGCAGTGAGTCGGGACTAGCGGACAATGAGCAGTTCTTC.